In its sample, the clone carrying this T cell receptor beta chain was seen once. What it binds is not known. CDR1 and CDR2 from the germline V gene are SNHLY and FYNNEI. The V gene lost 3 bases and the J gene lost 7 bases, with 15 bases spanning the gap. CDR3 length: 14 residues. The data stem from a study of T cell responses to AZD1222 COVID-19 vaccine. Method: immunoSEQ multiplex PCR; TCRdb's copy keeps in-frame clones and lacks some. The sample holds some 140,000 clones, 92% seen once. Overall study findings and caveats: The span of vaccine-associated CD4 TCRs extended across spike, with dominance at 160-218 and 743-854. At baseline, just 6 or 7 AZD1222 recipients tested seropositive. Without day 14 samples, only post-peak T cell repertoires were studied.

The chain couples TRBV2 to TRBJ1-2; TRBD1 might be the D (6 bases). The source is an adult in good health. Sequencing used peripheral blood, obtained on day 0 of AZD1222 vaccination. The DNA for the CDR3 is TGTGCCAGCAGTGATCCAACAGGGTTGGGTGGCTACACCTTC. Protein sequence: CASSDPTGLGGYTF.